These T cell receptor beta chains were read from a single sample in a study of T-cell reconstitution after alpha-beta-depleted transplantation in children. Using its own MiXCR run on the PCR reads, TCRdb lists one record per CDR3 protein. Of hundreds of thousands of distinct CDR3 sequences listed, 10% to 15% are singletons. The sample was PBMCs, mostly from graft donor cells, taken 360 days after TCRalphabeta/CD19-depleted stem cell transplant. The receptors were gathered from a male patient aged 10-17 years who had a stem cell transplant for acute myeloid leukemia, so the T cells may come from the graft donor. Both conserved end residues are part of each CDR3. The D gene is left open where the match is weak. Size is omitted from some rows. Given values are once, few, many or a class for expanded clones.

d_gene: TRBD2
v_gene: TRBV9
abundance: many
j_gene: TRBJ2-2
CDR3nt: TGTGCCAGCAGCATTACTAGCGTCGGGACCAACACCGGGGAGCTGTTTTTT
CDR3aa: CASSITSVGTNTGELFF

d_gene: TRBD2
v_gene: TRBV4-3
abundance: few
j_gene: TRBJ2-2
CDR3nt: TGCGCCAGCAGCCAAGATCCGCTAGCGGGAAGGTACACCGGGGAGCTGTTTTTT
CDR3aa: CASSQDPLAGRYTGELFF

d_gene: TRBD2
v_gene: TRBV20-1
abundance: few
j_gene: TRBJ2-7
CDR3nt: TGCAGTGCTCGCCGGACTAGCGTTTACGAGCAGTACTTC
CDR3aa: CSARRTSVYEQYF

d_gene: TRBD2
v_gene: TRBV11-2
abundance: few
j_gene: TRBJ2-5
CDR3nt: TGTGCCAGCAGCTTGGAAGCTAGCGGACGGTACCAAGAGACCCAGTACTTC
CDR3aa: CASSLEASGRYQETQYF

d_gene: TRBD1
v_gene: TRBV20-1
abundance: many
j_gene: TRBJ2-7
CDR3nt: TGCAGTGCTATAGGGACAGGCTACGAGCAGTACTTC
CDR3aa: CSAIGTGYEQYF

d_gene: TRBD1
v_gene: TRBV29-1
abundance: many
j_gene: TRBJ1-2
CDR3nt: TGCAGCGTTGAAGAGCGGACAGGGCGATGGGGCTACACCTTC
CDR3aa: CSVEERTGRWGYTF

d_gene: NA
v_gene: TRBV5-1
abundance: NA
j_gene: TRBJ2-3
CDR3nt: TGCGCCAGCAGCTTGGTTGGCAGGAGGGCAGATACGCAGTATTTT
CDR3aa: CASSLVGRRADTQYF

d_gene: NA
v_gene: TRBV24-1
abundance: many
j_gene: TRBJ2-1
CDR3nt: TGTGCCACCAGAGGAGGAGGGATAGACAATGAGCAGTTCTTC
CDR3aa: CATRGGGIDNEQFF

d_gene: TRBD1
v_gene: TRBV5-1
abundance: few
j_gene: TRBJ2-3
CDR3nt: TGCGCCAGCAGCTTGACCGCGCAGGGGGCGGATACGCAGTATTTT
CDR3aa: CASSLTAQGADTQYF

d_gene: NA
v_gene: TRBV20-1
abundance: few
j_gene: TRBJ2-5
CDR3nt: TGCAGTGCTAGAACAGCTTTACAGACCCAGTACTTC
CDR3aa: CSARTALQTQYF

d_gene: TRBD2
v_gene: TRBV20-1
abundance: few
j_gene: TRBJ2-3
CDR3nt: TGCAGTGCTAGCTTCCTAGCGGGAGGGCCGGATACGCAGTATTTT
CDR3aa: CSASFLAGGPDTQYF

d_gene: NA
v_gene: TRBV20-1
abundance: NA
j_gene: TRBJ1-6
CDR3nt: TGCAGTGCTAGGGCCACGGTCTCCTATAATTCACCCCTCCACTTT
CDR3aa: CSARATVSYNSPLHF

d_gene: TRBD2
v_gene: TRBV7-2
abundance: many
j_gene: TRBJ2-7
CDR3nt: TGTGCCAGCAGCATCCCGCGGGGGGAGCAGTACTTC
CDR3aa: CASSIPRGEQYF

d_gene: NA
v_gene: TRBV12-3/TRBV12-4
abundance: few
j_gene: TRBJ2-2
CDR3nt: TGTGCCAGCAGTCCCCTCGCGGGGTCCCCAGCCGGGGAGCTGTTTTTT
CDR3aa: CASSPLAGSPAGELFF

d_gene: TRBD2
v_gene: TRBV15
abundance: few
j_gene: TRBJ2-2
CDR3nt: TGTGCCACCAGCAGACCAACGGGACTAGCGGGATTTTTTACCACCGGGGAGCTGTTTTTT
CDR3aa: CATSRPTGLAGFFTTGELFF

d_gene: NA
v_gene: TRBV4-2
abundance: NA
j_gene: TRBJ1-3
CDR3nt: TGTGCCAGCAGCCAAGTAGAACGGAGCTCTGGAAACACCATATATTTT
CDR3aa: CASSQVERSSGNTIYF

d_gene: TRBD2
v_gene: TRBV7-2
abundance: few
j_gene: TRBJ2-7
CDR3nt: TGTGCCAGCAGCATCGGGACTAGAAGTAACGAGCAGTACTTC
CDR3aa: CASSIGTRSNEQYF

d_gene: TRBD2
v_gene: TRBV2
abundance: few
j_gene: TRBJ2-7
CDR3nt: TGTGCCAGCAGTGAAGAAGGACTAGCGCGCTCCTACGAGCAGTACTTC
CDR3aa: CASSEEGLARSYEQYF

d_gene: NA
v_gene: TRBV7-2
abundance: few
j_gene: TRBJ2-7
CDR3nt: TGTGCCAGCAGCTTAAGTAGGGTGGACGAGCAGTACTTC
CDR3aa: CASSLSRVDEQYF

d_gene: TRBD2
v_gene: TRBV4-3
abundance: NA
j_gene: TRBJ2-1
CDR3nt: TGCGCCAGCAGCCAAGAGGGAGGGGTACCATACAATGAGCAGTTCTTC
CDR3aa: CASSQEGGVPYNEQFF

d_gene: TRBD2
v_gene: TRBV7-2
abundance: few
j_gene: TRBJ2-1
CDR3nt: TGTGCCAGCAGCTTAGCGCATCGGGGAGGGAATGAGCAGTTCTTC
CDR3aa: CASSLAHRGGNEQFF

d_gene: TRBD2
v_gene: TRBV2
abundance: NA
j_gene: TRBJ2-7
CDR3nt: TGTGCCAGCACCGAATGGGCAGGGACTAGCGGGAGACCCTCCTACGAGCAGTACTTC
CDR3aa: CASTEWAGTSGRPSYEQYF

d_gene: TRBD2
v_gene: TRBV20-1
abundance: few
j_gene: TRBJ2-1
CDR3nt: TGCAGTGCTAGAGTCACTAGCGCCAGCTCCTACAATGAGCAGTTCTTC
CDR3aa: CSARVTSASSYNEQFF

d_gene: TRBD2
v_gene: TRBV28
abundance: NA
j_gene: TRBJ2-1
CDR3nt: TGTGCCAGCAGCCTCGGACTAGCGGGAGGGCCTTCCTACAATGAGCAGTTCTTC
CDR3aa: CASSLGLAGGPSYNEQFF

d_gene: TRBD1
v_gene: TRBV3-1
abundance: NA
j_gene: TRBJ1-1
CDR3nt: TGTGCCAGCAGCCAAGCCAGGGGGACATTGGCTGAAGCTTTCTTT
CDR3aa: CASSQARGTLAEAFF

d_gene: TRBD2
v_gene: TRBV4-3
abundance: NA
j_gene: TRBJ2-1
CDR3nt: TGCGCCAGCAGCCAAGATGGGGAGGGAGCCGACTACAATGAGCAGTTCTTC
CDR3aa: CASSQDGEGADYNEQFF

d_gene: TRBD2
v_gene: TRBV5-1
abundance: few
j_gene: TRBJ2-2
CDR3nt: TGCGCCAGCAGCTTGGGGGCTAGCGGGTCCGCGAACACCGGGGAGCTGTTTTTT
CDR3aa: CASSLGASGSANTGELFF

d_gene: NA
v_gene: TRBV6-2/TRBV6-3
abundance: few
j_gene: TRBJ2-1
CDR3nt: TGTGCCAGCAGCACCCACTCCTACAATGAGCAGTTCTTC
CDR3aa: CASSTHSYNEQFF

d_gene: NA
v_gene: TRBV3-1
abundance: many
j_gene: TRBJ2-6
CDR3nt: TGTGCCAGCAGCCAAGTGGGTTCTGGGGCCAACGTCCTGACTTTC
CDR3aa: CASSQVGSGANVLTF

d_gene: TRBD2
v_gene: TRBV12-3/TRBV12-4
abundance: few
j_gene: TRBJ2-3
CDR3nt: TGTGCCAGCAGTTTTTTGACTAGCGGGAGGAACCTAGATACGCAGTATTTT
CDR3aa: CASSFLTSGRNLDTQYF

d_gene: TRBD1
v_gene: TRBV6-2/TRBV6-3
abundance: many
j_gene: TRBJ2-7
CDR3nt: TGTGCCAGCAGTCCACAGGGGATCTACGAGCAGTACTTC
CDR3aa: CASSPQGIYEQYF

d_gene: TRBD2
v_gene: TRBV12-3/TRBV12-4
abundance: many
j_gene: TRBJ2-1
CDR3nt: TGTGCCAGCAGTTTAGCGCTCGGGGGATCTAGCGGGAGACCGGACAATGAGCAGTTCTTC
CDR3aa: CASSLALGGSSGRPDNEQFF

d_gene: TRBD1
v_gene: TRBV10-3
abundance: NA
j_gene: TRBJ2-1
CDR3nt: TGTGCCATCAGTAACTACCTCGTTGGACAGGGCAATGAGCAGTTCTTC
CDR3aa: CAISNYLVGQGNEQFF

d_gene: TRBD1
v_gene: TRBV20-1
abundance: few
j_gene: TRBJ2-7
CDR3nt: TGCAGTGCTAGGGGACAGGGGATCGGCTACGAGCAGTACTTC
CDR3aa: CSARGQGIGYEQYF

d_gene: TRBD2
v_gene: TRBV7-9
abundance: NA
j_gene: TRBJ2-1
CDR3nt: TGTGCCAGCAGCTTACCTAGCGGGAGAGAAAATGAGCAGTTCTTC
CDR3aa: CASSLPSGRENEQFF

d_gene: TRBD2
v_gene: TRBV19
abundance: NA
j_gene: TRBJ2-7
CDR3nt: TGTGCCAGTAGTCGTTCGACAGGGAGACTAGCGGGAGTCTACGAGCAGTACTTC
CDR3aa: CASSRSTGRLAGVYEQYF

d_gene: NA
v_gene: TRBV7-2
abundance: NA
j_gene: TRBJ1-1
CDR3nt: TGTGCCAGCAGCCCGACAGGCCCCACGAGCACTGAAGCTTTCTTT
CDR3aa: CASSPTGPTSTEAFF

d_gene: NA
v_gene: TRBV7-3
abundance: NA
j_gene: TRBJ2-3
CDR3nt: TGTGCCAGCAGCTCGGACCCCCTTACGACGCAGTATTTT
CDR3aa: CASSSDPLTTQYF

d_gene: TRBD2
v_gene: TRBV5-1
abundance: few
j_gene: TRBJ2-3
CDR3nt: TGCGCCAGCAGCTTGCCCGGGAGGGGCTCTACAGATACGCAGTATTTT
CDR3aa: CASSLPGRGSTDTQYF

d_gene: NA
v_gene: TRBV7-9
abundance: few
j_gene: TRBJ1-6
CDR3nt: TGTGCCAGCAGCTTAGAGCCTAATTCACCCCTCCACTTT
CDR3aa: CASSLEPNSPLHF

d_gene: TRBD1
v_gene: TRBV11-2
abundance: NA
j_gene: TRBJ2-7
CDR3nt: TGTGCCAGCAGCTTATGGTCGCCCCGGACAGGGACGATTTTTTACGAGCAGTACTTC
CDR3aa: CASSLWSPRTGTIFYEQYF

d_gene: NA
v_gene: TRBV12-5
abundance: NA
j_gene: TRBJ2-2
CDR3nt: TGTGTTAGTGGTTTGAACACCGGGGAGCTGTTTTTT
CDR3aa: CVSGLNTGELFF

d_gene: NA
v_gene: TRBV19
abundance: few
j_gene: TRBJ2-2
CDR3nt: TGTGCCAGTAGTATAGGGGAGAACTTGAACACCGGGGAGCTGTTTTTT
CDR3aa: CASSIGENLNTGELFF